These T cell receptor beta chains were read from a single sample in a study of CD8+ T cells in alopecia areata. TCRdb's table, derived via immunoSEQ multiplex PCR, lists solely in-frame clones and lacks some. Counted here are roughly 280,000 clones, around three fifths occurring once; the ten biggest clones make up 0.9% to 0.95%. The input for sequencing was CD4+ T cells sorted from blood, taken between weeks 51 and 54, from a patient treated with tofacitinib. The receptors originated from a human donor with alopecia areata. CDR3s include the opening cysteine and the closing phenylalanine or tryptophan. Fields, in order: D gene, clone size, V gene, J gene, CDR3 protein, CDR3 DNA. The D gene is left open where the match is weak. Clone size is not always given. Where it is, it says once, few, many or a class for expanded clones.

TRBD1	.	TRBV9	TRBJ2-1	CASSVSGQDNNEQFF	TGTGCCAGCAGCGTATCGGGACAGGATAACAATGAGCAGTTCTTC
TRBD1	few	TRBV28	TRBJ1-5	CATSTGWRNQPQHF	TGTGCCACCTCGACAGGGTGGCGCAATCAGCCCCAGCATTTT
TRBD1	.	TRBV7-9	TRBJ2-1	CASSTNRGRGHNEQFF	TGTGCCAGCAGCACAAACAGGGGACGGGGACACAATGAGCAGTTCTTC
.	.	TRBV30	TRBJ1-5	CAWSVSLRQGQGQPQHF	TGTGCCTGGAGTGTAAGCCTCCGGCAGGGTCAGGGTCAGCCCCAGCATTTT
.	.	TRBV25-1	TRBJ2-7	CASERNYEQYF	TGTGCCAGCGAAAGGAACTACGAGCAGTACTTC
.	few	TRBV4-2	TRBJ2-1	CASSHEVANEQFF	TGTGCCAGCAGTCACGAGGTCGCGAATGAGCAGTTCTTC
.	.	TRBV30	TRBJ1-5	CAWSVDGSNQPQHF	TGTGCCTGGAGTGTAGACGGTAGCAATCAGCCCCAGCATTTT
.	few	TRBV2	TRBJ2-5	CASSEPTGLVETQYF	TGTGCCAGCAGTGAACCTACAGGGTTGGTCGAGACCCAGTACTTC
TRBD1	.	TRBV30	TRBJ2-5	CAWSPHGTVQETQYF	TGTGCCTGGAGTCCCCACGGGACAGTACAAGAGACCCAGTACTTC
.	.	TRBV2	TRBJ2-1	CASRVRGDGEQFF	TGTGCCAGCAGGGTCAGGGGGGACGGTGAGCAGTTCTTC